This T cell receptor (beta chain) was retrieved from a study of blood T cell repertoires in COVID-19 (dated by TCRdb to 2018 to 2020). Context from the whole study: Samples from collaborators originated in the United States, Italy and Spain and spanned both the acute and convalescent phases of COVID-19. The material from the prospective study consisted of cDNA or gDNA derived from T cells, B-cell-depleted T cells, or PBMCs. HLA class I and class II types, where available, came from metadata supplied by the sample provider rather than from assay-based typing. Samples came from the ongoing ImmuneRACE study (first 160 participants) plus 1,254 subjects from 6 global collaborators. The repertoires were made available in a free public database intended to serve as a resource for research on the immune response to SARS-CoV-2. Nearly every sample came with metadata listing a de-identified subject ID, COVID-19 status, age in years and sex. Subjects who had been exposed to COVID-19, were actively infected with it, or had recovered from it provided the deeply sampled blood TCRbeta repertoires that made up the dataset.

On this clone: Its target antigen remains unknown. Within one base of it there is no much larger clone, and no base qualities were kept.

TCRbeta CDR3 regions were amplified from genomic DNA using the immunoSEQ Assay, a bias-controlled multiplex PCR. In the original analysis: The number of nucleated cells in each sample was estimated from the amplification of reference gene primers within the assay. Sequence reads were collapsed and filtered to measure the absolute abundance of every unique TCRbeta CDR3 rearrangement. For each sample, productive Simpson clonality was calculated by taking the square root of Simpson's diversity index across productive rearrangements. Entries here come from immuneACCESS through TCRdb and include only in-frame sequences with V and J called. Some clones fail to appear in such tables; in the studies checked, an unresolved V gene covers under half of the shortfall, and the cause of the remainder is unknown. The V and J calls and clone size are taken from that table; D and trimming were inferred from the DNA. The sample table lists around 25,000 clones, approximately 89% of them with a count of one. The top ten clonotypes cover 4.5% to 6.5% of the sample.

The germline V gene sets CDR1 to MNHEY and CDR2 to SVGAGI. The CDR3, cysteine through phenylalanine, is 14 amino acids long. Only CDR3 DNA is held: 42 bases, read in frame from base 1. The V and J ends are trimmed by 10 bases and 5 bases, leaving 19 bases between them. Each collaborating institution followed its own protocols to collect whole blood in K2EDTA tubes. For TCRbeta analysis, collaborators shipped samples in one of three forms: frozen whole blood, isolated PBMCs, or DNA extracted from either of those sample types. Summary of the overall study and its limitations: Clinical and demographic metadata were provided uncurated, with the amount varying by source and participant.

The clonotype comes from a man in his forties or fifties with active COVID-19. This sequence uses TRBV6-5 and TRBJ2-3; TRBD1 is perhaps the D gene, given 6 matching bases. Sequencing was carried out using peripheral blood. The nucleotide sequence is TGTGCCACCACTCGGGTGCAGGGGCAAGATACGCAGTATTTT. Its protein is CATTRVQGQDTQYF.